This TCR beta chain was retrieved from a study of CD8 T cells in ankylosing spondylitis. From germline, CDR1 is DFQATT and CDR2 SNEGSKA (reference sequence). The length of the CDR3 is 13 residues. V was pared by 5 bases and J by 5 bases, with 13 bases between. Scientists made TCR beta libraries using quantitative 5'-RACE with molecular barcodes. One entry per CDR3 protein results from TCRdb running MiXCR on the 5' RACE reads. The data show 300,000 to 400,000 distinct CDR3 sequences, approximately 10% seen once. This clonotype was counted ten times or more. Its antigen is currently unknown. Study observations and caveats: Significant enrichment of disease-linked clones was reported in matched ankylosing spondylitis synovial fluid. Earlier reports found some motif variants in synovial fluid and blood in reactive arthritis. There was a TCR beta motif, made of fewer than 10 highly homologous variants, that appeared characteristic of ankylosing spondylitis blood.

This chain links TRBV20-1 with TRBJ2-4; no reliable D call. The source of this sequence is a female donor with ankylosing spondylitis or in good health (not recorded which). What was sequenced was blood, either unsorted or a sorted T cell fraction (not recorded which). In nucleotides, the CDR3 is TGCAGTGCTCCCCCAAGGTCCCAAAACATTCAGTACTTC. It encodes CSAPPRSQNIQYF.